This TCR beta chain was captured in a study of cytomegalovirus exposure and HLA in healthy donors. Findings and caveats of the study: Common viral pathogens (according to a later analysis) appeared linked to several of the most significant clusters.

For this clone: Its antigen is not known.

Likely unrecorded immune exposures existed in these nominally healthy donors. The primer mix had 60 Vbeta and 13 Jbeta primers. Assay used: immunoSEQ multiplex PCR; TCRdb lists only in-frame clones, some missing. This table has about 120,000 clones, 75% to 80% appearing once. Germline loops: CDR1 MNHEY, CDR2 SMNVEV (reference sequence). The CDR3 contains 16 residues. V was clipped by 9 bases and J by 4 bases, with 21 bases between them. The gene calls are TRBV27 and TRBJ2-2, with D possibly matching TRBD1 (6 bases). The source of this sequence is a woman in her forties in good health and CMV-seronegative. Source material: PBMCs. The CDR3 DNA is TGTGCCAGGGCGAACAGGGAGAACCTTGGCACCGGGGAGCTGTTTTTT. Translated: CARANRENLGTGELFF.